One and the same sample provided the 4 T cell receptor beta chains below, sequenced in a study of T cell responses to AZD1222 COVID-19 vaccine. The protocol was immunoSEQ multiplex PCR, while the TCRdb copy is restricted to in-frame clones and leaves out a portion. This table holds 150,000 to 190,000 clones, approximately 90% found once. The sample was peripheral blood, taken 28 days after the second AZD1222 dose. The receptors come from an adult who received the AZD1222 COVID-19 vaccine.

The rearrangement joins TRBV24-1 to TRBJ2-3; 9 nucleotides agree with TRBD2. Germline lookup yields CDR1 KGHDR and CDR2 SFDVKD. This CDR3 has 16 amino acids. With 5 bases clipped from V and 0 bases from J, the junction kept 5 bases outside the gene matches. CDR3 DNA sequence: TGTGCCACCAGTGTCCCGACTAGCGGTAGCACAGATACGCAGTATTTT. This sequence encodes CATSVPTSGSTDTQYF.

This chain joins TRBV4-1 and TRBJ2-7, with a tentative D call TRBD1 (5 bases). This CDR3 has 15 residues. Per the germline V gene, CDR1 is MGHRA and CDR2 is YSYEKL. Trimming pared 0 bases from V and 0 bases from J, leaving 9 bases between. The CDR3 spells CASSQDQGVSYEQYF. The CDR3, as DNA: TGCGCCAGCAGCCAAGATCAAGGGGTCTCCTACGAGCAGTACTTC.

This chain uses TRBV11-1 with TRBJ2-5, with D unclear. The CDR3 has 13 residues. Germline-derived CDR1 and CDR2 are SGHAT and FQDESV (reference sequence). Trimming shortened V by 1 base and J by 2 bases, and 5 bases separated the two germline ends. The CDR3 reads CASSLGQQETQYF. CDR3 nucleotide sequence: TGTGCCAGCAGCTTAGGACAACAAGAGACCCAGTACTTC.

The rearrangement uses TRBV12-3 or TRBV12-4 and TRBJ1-1; D gene uncertain. The CDR3 length is 11 residues. Between the trimmed V and J ends, which lost 7 bases and 9 bases, there was a span of 12 bases. The CDR3 loop is CASTLETQAFF. DNA of the CDR3: TGTGCCAGCACCCTAGAGACCCAAGCTTTCTTT.